Shown below are 3 T cell receptor beta chains from a single sample sequenced in a study of shared clonotypes between healthy human individuals. TCRdb's table, derived via immunoSEQ multiplex PCR, lists solely in-frame clones and lacks some. The sample lists around 2,000,000 clones; approximately 94% were seen once. The naive CD8 population came from CD45RO-negative cells selected for CCR7, without terminally differentiated effector memory CD45RA+ cells. The sequenced material came from naive CD8+ T cells from PBMCs. The receptor set was obtained from a man in his late teens or twenties in good health. Some clones in this sample may be carry-over from other donors' samples.

The rearrangement links TRBV4-2 to TRBJ2-1, with D possibly TRBD2 on 6 matching bases. Germline lookup yields CDR1 LGHNA and CDR2 YNFKEQ. This CDR3 comprises 14 residues. Trimming left V 1 base short and J 6 bases short, with 10 bases between. CDR3 region: CASSQVEGLNEQFF. The CDR3 DNA reads TGTGCCAGCAGCCAAGTGGAGGGTCTCAATGAGCAGTTCTTC.

The genes are TRBV27 and TRBJ2-1; 7 positions agree with TRBD2. The CDR3 loop spans 16 amino acids. V lost 3 bases, J lost 1 base, and 6 bases stayed unmatched. The V gene's germline CDR1 is MNHEY and CDR2 SMNVEV (reference sequence). The CDR3: CASSFLPGGSYNEQFF. The CDR3 region has the DNA TGTGCCAGCAGTTTCCTTCCGGGAGGTTCCTACAATGAGCAGTTCTTC.

CDR3 coding DNA: TGTGCCACCGGGGCGGGGTACGAGCAGTACTTC. Translating gives CATGAGYEQYF. J is TRBJ2-7 and V is TRBV19; tentatively, D is TRBD2 (6 bases). There are 11 residues in the CDR3. Trimming left V 10 bases short and J 4 bases short, with 11 bases between. Germline V gene lookup returns CDR1 LNHDA and CDR2 SQIVND (reference sequence).